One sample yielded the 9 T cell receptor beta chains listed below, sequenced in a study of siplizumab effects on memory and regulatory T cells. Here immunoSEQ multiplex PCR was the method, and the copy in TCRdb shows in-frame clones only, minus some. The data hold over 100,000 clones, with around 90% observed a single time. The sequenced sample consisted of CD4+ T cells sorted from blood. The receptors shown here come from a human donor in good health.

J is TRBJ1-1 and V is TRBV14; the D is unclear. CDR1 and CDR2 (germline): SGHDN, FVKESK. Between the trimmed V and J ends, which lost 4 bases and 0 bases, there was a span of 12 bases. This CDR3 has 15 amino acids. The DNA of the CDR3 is TGTGCCAGCAGCCGTGATTGGGGTATGAACACTGAAGCTTTCTTT. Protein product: CASSRDWGMNTEAFF. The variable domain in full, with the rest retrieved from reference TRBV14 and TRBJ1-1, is EAGVTQFPSHSVIEKGQTVTLRCDPISGHDNLYWYRRVMGKEIKFLLHFVKESKQDESGMPNNRFLAERTGGTYSTLKVQPAELEDSGVYFCASSRDWGMNTEAFFGQGTRLTVV.

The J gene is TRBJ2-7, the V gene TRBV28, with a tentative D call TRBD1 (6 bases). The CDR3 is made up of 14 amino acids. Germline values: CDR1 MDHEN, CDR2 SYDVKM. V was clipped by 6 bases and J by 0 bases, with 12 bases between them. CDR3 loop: CASRFGQSSYEQYF. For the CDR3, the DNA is TGTGCCAGCAGGTTCGGACAGAGCTCCTACGAGCAGTACTTC.

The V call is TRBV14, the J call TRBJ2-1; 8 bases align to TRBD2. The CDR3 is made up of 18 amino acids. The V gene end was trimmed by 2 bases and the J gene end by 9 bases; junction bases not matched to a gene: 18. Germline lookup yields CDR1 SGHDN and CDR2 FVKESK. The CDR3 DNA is TGTGCCAGCAGCCAAACCGCCGGGAGGGCTCAATATCAGCGTGAGCAGTTCTTC. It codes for CASSQTAGRAQYQREQFF.

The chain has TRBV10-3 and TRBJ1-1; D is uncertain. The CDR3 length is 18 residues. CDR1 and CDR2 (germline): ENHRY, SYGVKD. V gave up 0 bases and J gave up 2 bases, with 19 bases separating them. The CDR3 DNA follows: TGTGCCATCAGTGAGTCGCTCGGGAGGGTGGGTTCTAACACTGAAGCTTTCTTT. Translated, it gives CAISESLGRVGSNTEAFF.

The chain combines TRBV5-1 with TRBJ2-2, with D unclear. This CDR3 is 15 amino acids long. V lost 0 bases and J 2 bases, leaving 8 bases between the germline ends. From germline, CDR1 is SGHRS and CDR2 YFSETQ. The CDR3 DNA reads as TGCGCCAGCAGCTTGGGGACGTCTAACACCGGGGAGCTGTTTTTT. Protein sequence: CASSLGTSNTGELFF.

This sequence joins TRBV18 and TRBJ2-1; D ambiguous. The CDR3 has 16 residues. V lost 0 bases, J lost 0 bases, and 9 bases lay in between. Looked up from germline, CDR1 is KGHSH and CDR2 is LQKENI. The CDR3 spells CASSPPGLSSYNEQFF. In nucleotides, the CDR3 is TGTGCCAGCTCACCACCTGGGTTAAGCTCCTACAATGAGCAGTTCTTC.

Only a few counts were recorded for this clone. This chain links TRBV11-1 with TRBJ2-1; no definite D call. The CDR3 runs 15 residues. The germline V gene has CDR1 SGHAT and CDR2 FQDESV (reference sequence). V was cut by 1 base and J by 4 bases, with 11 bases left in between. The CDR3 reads CASSLVGQAYNEQFF. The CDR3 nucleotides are TGTGCCAGCAGCTTAGTAGGTCAGGCATACAATGAGCAGTTCTTC.

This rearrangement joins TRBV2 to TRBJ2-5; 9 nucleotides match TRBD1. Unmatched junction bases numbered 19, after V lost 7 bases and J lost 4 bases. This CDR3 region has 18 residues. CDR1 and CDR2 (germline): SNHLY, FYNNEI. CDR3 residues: CASKLQRQGGISGETQYF. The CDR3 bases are TGTGCCAGCAAGCTTCAAAGACAGGGGGGGATTTCAGGAGAGACCCAGTACTTC. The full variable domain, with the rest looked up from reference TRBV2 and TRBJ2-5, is EPEVTQTPSHQVTQMGQEVILRCVPISNHLYFYWYRQILGQKVEFLVSFYNNEISEKSEIFDDQFSVERPDGSNFTLKIRSTKLEDSAMYFCASKLQRQGGISGETQYFGPGTRLLVL.

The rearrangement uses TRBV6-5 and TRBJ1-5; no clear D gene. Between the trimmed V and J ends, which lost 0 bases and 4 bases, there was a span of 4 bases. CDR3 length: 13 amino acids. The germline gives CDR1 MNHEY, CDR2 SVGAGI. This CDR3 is CASSYSRNQPQHF. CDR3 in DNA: TGTGCCAGCAGTTACTCAAGGAATCAGCCCCAGCATTTT.